Below, 5 T cell receptor beta chains from the same sample are listed, as sequenced in a study of cytomegalovirus exposure and HLA in healthy donors. PCR employed 60 Vbeta and 13 Jbeta primers. Sequencing used immunoSEQ multiplex PCR; TCRdb keeps in-frame clones, though not all of them. The sample holds 160,000 or so clones, roughly four fifths seen once. Input material: PBMCs. These TCRs come from a man aged 45-65 years in good health and CMV-seropositive.

The chain carries TRBV15 and TRBJ2-7; 7 positions agree with TRBD1. From germline, CDR1 is LNHNV and CDR2 YYDKDF (reference sequence). V gave up 1 base and J gave up 3 bases; unmatched junction bases: 9. The CDR3 runs to 16 residues. The CDR3 loop reads CATSRVANRGNYEQYF. CDR3 DNA sequence: TGTGCCACCAGCAGAGTCGCGAACAGGGGAAACTACGAGCAGTACTTC. Variable domain in full (rest from reference TRBV15 and TRBJ2-7): DAMVIQNPRYQVTQFGKPVTLSCSQTLNHNVMYWYQQKSSQAPKLLFHYYDKDFNNEADTPDNFQSRRPNTSFCFLDIRSPGLGDTAMYLCATSRVANRGNYEQYFGPGTRLTVT.

The CDR3 DNA reads as TGCGCCAGCAGCCAAGCCTCGGGGGGGGCCAGCTATGGCTACACCTTC. Protein product: CASSQASGGASYGYTF. The chain combines TRBV4-3 with TRBJ1-2; a possible D gene is TRBD1 (6 bases). Trimming shortened V by 1 base and J by 4 bases, and 16 bases separated the two germline ends. The CDR3 is 16 residues long. CDR1 is LGHNA and CDR2 is YSLEER in the germline V gene.

This chain joins TRBV9 and TRBJ2-7; D not certain. Trimming cost V 0 bases and J 1 base, with 11 bases left between them. Germline V gives CDR1 SGDLS, CDR2 YYNGEE. The CDR3 has 15 amino acids. In DNA form, the CDR3 reads TGTGCCAGCAGCGTAGGAAGTGCAGGATCCTACGAGCAGTACTTC. Protein product: CASSVGSAGSYEQYF.

This clone was seen once. The genes are TRBV11-2 and TRBJ2-1, with 9 bases matching TRBD1. CDR3 size: 15 residues. V shed 5 bases and J 6 bases; nucleotides not matched to a gene: 8. CDR1 is SGHAT and CDR2 is FQNNGV in the germline V gene. CDR3 sequence: CASSRYRGLGNEQFF. DNA of the CDR3: TGTGCCAGCAGCCGGTACAGGGGGCTTGGCAATGAGCAGTTCTTC.

The V and J genes are TRBV11-3 and TRBJ2-5; D is uncertain. Between the trimmed V and J ends, which lost 4 bases and 1 base, there was a span of 7 bases. CDR1 and CDR2 (germline): SGHNT, YENEEA. CDR3 length: 13 amino acids. CDR3 DNA sequence: TGTGCCAGCAGCTCCCGGAGCCAAGAGACCCAGTACTTC. The encoded protein is CASSSRSQETQYF.